This T cell receptor beta chain was found in a study of cytomegalovirus exposure and HLA in healthy donors. With 5 bases removed from V and 2 bases from J, the gap between germline ends came to 10 bases. The CDR3 covers 14 residues. Germline V gene data show CDR1 as SEHNR and CDR2 as FQNEAQ (reference sequence). 13 Jbeta primers and 60 Vbeta primers were used for the PCR. This table comes from immunoSEQ multiplex PCR, and its TCRdb copy is limited to in-frame clones, with some not included. The repertoire holds tens of thousands of clones, with around 73% as singletons. The sequence was obtained from a man in his fifties or sixties in good health and CMV-seronegative. Material: PBMCs. The chain employs TRBV7-9 and TRBJ1-5; D remains unclear. Here the CDR3 DNA reads TGTGCCAGCAGCACCTCCTCGGGCAATCAGCCCCAGCATTTT. It translates to CASSTSSGNQPQHF.